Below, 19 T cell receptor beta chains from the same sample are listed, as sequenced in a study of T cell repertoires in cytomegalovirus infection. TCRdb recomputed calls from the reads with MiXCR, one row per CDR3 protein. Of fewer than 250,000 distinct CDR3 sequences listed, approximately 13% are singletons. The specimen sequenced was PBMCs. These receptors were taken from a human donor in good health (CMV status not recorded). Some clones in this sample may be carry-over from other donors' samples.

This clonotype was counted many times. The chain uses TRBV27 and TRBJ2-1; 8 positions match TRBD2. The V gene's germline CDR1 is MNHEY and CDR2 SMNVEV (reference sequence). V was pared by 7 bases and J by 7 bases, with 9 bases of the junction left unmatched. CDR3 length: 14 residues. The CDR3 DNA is TGTGCCAGCATGGTAACGGGGGGGGGTAATGAGCAGTTCTTC. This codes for CASMVTGGGNEQFF.

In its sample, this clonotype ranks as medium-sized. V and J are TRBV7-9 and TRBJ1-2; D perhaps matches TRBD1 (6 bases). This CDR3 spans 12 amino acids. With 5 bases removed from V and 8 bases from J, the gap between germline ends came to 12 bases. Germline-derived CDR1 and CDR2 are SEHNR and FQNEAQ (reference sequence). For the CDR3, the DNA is TGTGCCAGCAGCGGGGACATCGGGGGCTACACCTTC. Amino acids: CASSGDIGGYTF.

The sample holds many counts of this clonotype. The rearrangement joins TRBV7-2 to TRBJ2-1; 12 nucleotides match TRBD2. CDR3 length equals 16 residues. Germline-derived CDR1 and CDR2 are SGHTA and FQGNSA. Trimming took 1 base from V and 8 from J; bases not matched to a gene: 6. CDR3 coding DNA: TGTGCCAGCAGCTTAGATTGGGCTAGCGGGGGGGATGAGCAGTTCTTC. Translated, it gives CASSLDWASGGDEQFF.

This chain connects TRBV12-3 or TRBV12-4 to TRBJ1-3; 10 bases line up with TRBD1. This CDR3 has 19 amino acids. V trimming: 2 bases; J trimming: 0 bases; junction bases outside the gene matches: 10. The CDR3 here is CASSLRTGGTFISGNTIYF. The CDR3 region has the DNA TGTGCCAGCAGTTTAAGGACAGGGGGTACCTTCATCTCTGGAAACACCATATATTTT.

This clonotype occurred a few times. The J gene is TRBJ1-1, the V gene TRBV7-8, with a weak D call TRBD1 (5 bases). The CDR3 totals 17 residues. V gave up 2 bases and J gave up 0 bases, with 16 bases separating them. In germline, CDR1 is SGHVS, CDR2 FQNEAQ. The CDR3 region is CASSLTRFSGMNTEAFF. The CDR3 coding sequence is TGTGCCAGCAGCTTAACCCGTTTCTCAGGGATGAACACTGAAGCTTTCTTT.

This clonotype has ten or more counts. This CDR3 reads CASSSWVKETQYF. CDR3 nucleotides: TGTGCCAGCAGTTCGTGGGTTAAAGAGACCCAGTACTTC. V is TRBV7-2 and J is TRBJ2-5; no firm D call. Germline V gene lookup returns CDR1 SGHTA and CDR2 FQGNSA. CDR3 length equals 13 residues. V lost 6 bases to trimming and J lost 3 bases, with 11 bases between them.

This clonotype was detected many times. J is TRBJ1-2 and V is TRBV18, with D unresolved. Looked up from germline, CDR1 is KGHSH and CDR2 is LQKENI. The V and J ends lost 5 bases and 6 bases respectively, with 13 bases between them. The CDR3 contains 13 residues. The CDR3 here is CASSKDVADGYTF. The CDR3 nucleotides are TGTGCCAGCTCAAAGGACGTCGCGGATGGCTACACCTTC.

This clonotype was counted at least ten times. Here the CDR3 reads CAISDIAGGSSEQYF. DNA of the CDR3: TGTGCCATCAGTGATATAGCGGGAGGTTCGAGCGAGCAGTACTTC. This chain joins TRBV10-3 and TRBJ2-7; 10 nucleotides match TRBD2. V shed 3 bases, J shed 6 bases, and the junction held 8 bases outside the gene matches. The CDR3 covers 15 residues. Germline-derived CDR1 and CDR2 are ENHRY and SYGVKD.

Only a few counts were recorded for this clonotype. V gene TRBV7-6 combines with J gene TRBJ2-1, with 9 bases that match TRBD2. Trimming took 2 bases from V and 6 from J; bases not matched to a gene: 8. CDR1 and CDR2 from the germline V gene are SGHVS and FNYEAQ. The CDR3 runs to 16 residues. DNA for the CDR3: TGTGCCAGCAGCTTAAAAGGAGCGGGGGGCTCCAATGAGCAGTTCTTC. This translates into CASSLKGAGGSNEQFF.

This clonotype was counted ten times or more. CDR3 sequence reads: CASSSTLAGGTYEQYF. In nucleotides, the CDR3 is TGTGCCAGCAGCTCGACACTAGCGGGGGGGACCTACGAGCAGTACTTC. This chain joins TRBV7-2 and TRBJ2-7; 13 bases fit TRBD2. V shed 4 bases, J shed 2 bases, and the junction held 5 bases outside the gene matches. The length of the CDR3 is 16 residues. CDR1 and CDR2 (germline): SGHTA, FQGNSA.

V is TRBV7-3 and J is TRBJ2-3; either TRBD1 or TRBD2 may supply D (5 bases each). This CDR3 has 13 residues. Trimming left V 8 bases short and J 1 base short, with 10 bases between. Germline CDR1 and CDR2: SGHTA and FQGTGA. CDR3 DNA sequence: TGTGCCAGCGGAGTGGGGGGCACAGATACGCAGTATTTT. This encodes CASGVGGTDTQYF.

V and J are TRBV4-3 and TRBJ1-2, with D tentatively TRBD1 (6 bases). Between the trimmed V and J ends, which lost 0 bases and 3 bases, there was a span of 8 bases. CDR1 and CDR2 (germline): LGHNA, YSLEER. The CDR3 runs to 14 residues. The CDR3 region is CASSQDPGDYGYTF. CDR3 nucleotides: TGCGCCAGCAGCCAAGATCCAGGGGACTATGGCTACACCTTC.

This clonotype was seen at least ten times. In DNA form, the CDR3 reads TGTGCCAGCAGCCCTGGACTAGCGGGAACCCAAGAGACCCAGTACTTC. It encodes CASSPGLAGTQETQYF. The chain combines TRBV6-2 or TRBV6-3 with TRBJ2-5, with TRBD2 matching 12 bases. The trim removed 6 bases at V and 1 base at J, leaving 6 bases unmatched. The CDR3 is 16 residues long. The germline CDR1 and CDR2 sequences are MNHEY and SVGEGT.

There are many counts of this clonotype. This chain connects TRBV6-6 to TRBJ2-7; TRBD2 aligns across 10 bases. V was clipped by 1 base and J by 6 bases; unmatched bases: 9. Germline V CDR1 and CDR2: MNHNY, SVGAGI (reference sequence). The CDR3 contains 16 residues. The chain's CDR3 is CASSYWASGSVGEQYF. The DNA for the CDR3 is TGTGCCAGCAGTTACTGGGCTAGCGGGAGTGTGGGCGAGCAGTACTTC.

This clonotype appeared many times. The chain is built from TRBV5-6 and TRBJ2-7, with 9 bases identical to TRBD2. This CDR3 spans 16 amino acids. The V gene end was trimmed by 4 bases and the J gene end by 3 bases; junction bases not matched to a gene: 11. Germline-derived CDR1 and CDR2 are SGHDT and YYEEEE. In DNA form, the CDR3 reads TGTGCCAGCAGCCCGTTCAGGCTAGCGGGACACTACGAGCAGTACTTC. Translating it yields CASSPFRLAGHYEQYF.

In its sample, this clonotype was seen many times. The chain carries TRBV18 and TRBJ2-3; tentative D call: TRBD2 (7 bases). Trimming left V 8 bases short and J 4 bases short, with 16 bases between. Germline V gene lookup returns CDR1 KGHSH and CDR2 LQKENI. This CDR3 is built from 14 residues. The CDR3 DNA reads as TGTGCCAGCCGTGCGGGGGCGGAGGCAGATACGCAGTATTTT. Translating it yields CASRAGAEADTQYF. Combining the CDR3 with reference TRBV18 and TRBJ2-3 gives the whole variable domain NAGVMQNPRHLVRRRGQEARLRCSPMKGHSHVYWYRQLPEEGLKFMVYLQKENIIDESGMPKERFSAEFPKEGPSILRIQQVVRGDSAAYFCASRAGAEADTQYFGPGTRLTVL.

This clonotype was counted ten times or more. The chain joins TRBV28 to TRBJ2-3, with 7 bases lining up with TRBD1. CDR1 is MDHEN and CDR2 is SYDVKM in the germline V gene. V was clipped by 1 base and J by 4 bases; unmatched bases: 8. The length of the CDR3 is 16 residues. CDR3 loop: CASSLLGGLGSDTQYF. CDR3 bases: TGTGCCAGCAGTTTATTAGGGGGCTTAGGTTCAGATACGCAGTATTTT.

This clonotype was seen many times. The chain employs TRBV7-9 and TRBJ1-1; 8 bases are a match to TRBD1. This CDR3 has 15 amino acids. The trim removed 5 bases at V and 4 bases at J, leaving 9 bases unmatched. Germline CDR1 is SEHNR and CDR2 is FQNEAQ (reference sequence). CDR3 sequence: CASSPSGQGGTEAFF. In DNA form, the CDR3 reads TGTGCCAGCAGCCCAAGCGGACAGGGAGGCACTGAAGCTTTCTTT.

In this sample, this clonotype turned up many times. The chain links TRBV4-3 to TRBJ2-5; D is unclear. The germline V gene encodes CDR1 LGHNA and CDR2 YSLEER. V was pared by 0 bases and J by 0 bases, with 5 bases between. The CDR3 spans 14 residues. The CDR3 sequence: CASSQDQDQETQYF. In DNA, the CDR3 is TGCGCCAGCAGCCAAGACCAGGACCAAGAGACCCAGTACTTC.